This record covers a single TCR beta chain. V gave up 3 bases and J gave up 5 bases; unmatched junction bases: 11. The CDR3 is made up of 17 amino acids. CDR1 PRHDT and CDR2 FYEKMQ come from the germline V gene (reference sequence). The sample comes from a study of blood T cell repertoires in COVID-19. Study-wide background: Samples of COVID-19 (acute and convalescent) were obtained from the United States, Italy and Spain.

Some clones are missing from TCRdb's copy, which holds only in-frame ones; the method was immunoSEQ multiplex PCR. The table lists over 150,000 clones, 80% to 90% of them singletons. Sample: peripheral blood. The genes are TRBV13 and TRBJ2-7; 12 nucleotides line up with TRBD2. This clonotype was obtained from a woman over 75 with COVID-19, enrolled during active disease. The chain's CDR3 is CASSFSVLAGGEDEQYF. CDR3 coding DNA: TGTGCCAGCAGCTTCTCAGTTCTAGCGGGAGGGGAGGACGAGCAGTACTTC.